This TCR beta chain is drawn from a study of CD8+CD57+ T cells in acquired aplastic anemia. Study in general: Roughly 3 ug was the average amount of DNA from sorted CD4+ and CD8+ cells. General study points: Almost 30 shared CD8+ CDR3s appeared highly expressed within patients' immunodominant clones. Patients showed no significant difference from controls in CD8+ Simpson's diversity.

TCR beta VDJ combinations and CDR3 sequences were profiled from genomic DNA. Each CDR3 protein gets one entry after TCRdb re-called the reads with MiXCR. The sample shows about 180,000 distinct CDR3 sequences, 48% of them seen only once. This clonotype was counted a few times. No antigen is known for it. Only patients with CD8+CD57+ cell expansion on flow cytometry were chosen for sequencing. With 4 bases clipped from V and 5 bases from J, the junction kept 7 bases outside the gene matches. This CDR3 spans 16 amino acids. Germline values: CDR1 LGHNA, CDR2 YNFKEQ. The clonotype was recovered from a human donor with aplastic anemia. The V call is TRBV4-2, the J call TRBJ2-2; 10 bases agree with TRBD1. Sample: sorted CD4+, CD8+, or CD8+CD57+ T cells (not recorded which) from PBMCs. CDR3 residues: CASSPGQGPRTGELFF. CDR3 coding DNA: TGTGCCAGCAGCCCGGGACAGGGGCCGAGAACCGGGGAGCTGTTTTTT.